The present entry profiles one TCR beta chain with its context. Its cognate antigen is unknown. The data were obtained in a study of OX40 agonist ivuxolimab in advanced cancers. Across the whole study: Intravenous ivuxolimab at 0.01 to 10 mg/kg was given to patients every 2 weeks.

Generated by immunoSEQ multiplex PCR, the TCRdb table keeps only in-frame clones and is missing some. The sample yields tens of thousands of clones, approximately 90% seen once. Findings and caveats of the study: No determination was made of the antigen specificity of the expanded peripheral T cells. Among some nonresponders, normalized T-cell clonal expansion was also low.

This CDR3 comprises 13 residues. Trimming took 5 bases from V and 7 from J, leaving 15 bases between them. The germline V gene has CDR1 SGHNT and CDR2 YYREEE (reference sequence). Systemic immunosuppression or a history of autoimmune disease excluded patients. The sample was CD4+ or CD8+ T cells sorted from blood, taken in a trial of the OX40 agonist ivuxolimab. The TCR was taken from an adult with an advanced solid tumor such as melanoma, head and neck, liver or kidney cancer. This chain connects TRBV5-4 to TRBJ1-2; a weak D match, TRBD1 (5 bases). This CDR3 reads CASRVGGVGGYTF. The CDR3 DNA sequence: TGTGCCAGCAGGGTCGGGGGGGTCGGTGGCTACACCTTC.